What follows are 28 T cell receptor beta chains derived from one specimen sequenced in a study of early T cells in non-severe SARS-CoV-2 infection (dated by TCRdb to 2020 to 2023). Library construction relied on 5' RACE. The instrument given in TCRdb is NextSeq 500. TCRdb redid the processing of the public reads, applying fastp at Q25 and MiXCR, and retained in-frame beta chains. Rows with a matching CDR3 protein are joined into one entry that keeps the most common DNA and genes. The sample records 55,000 or so distinct CDR3 sequences, 9.5% to 13% of which are singletons. Roughly a tenth of the sample is taken by the ten largest. The sample was whole blood. The source of these receptors is an adult who was a healthcare worker with PCR-confirmed SARS-CoV-2 infection or an uninfected control (not recorded which).

CDR3 nucleotides: TGTGCCAGCAATCCCGGTGGAGGGAGTAGCACAGATACGCAGTATTTT. Encoded protein: CASNPGGGSSTDTQYF. The chain employs TRBV7-6 and TRBJ2-3; possible D gene TRBD2, 6 bases. V was pared by 7 bases and J by 0 bases, with 17 bases between. CDR1 and CDR2 from the germline V gene are SGHVS and FNYEAQ. The CDR3 spans 16 residues.

This clonotype was observed at least ten times. V and J are TRBV6-6 and TRBJ2-5; D remains ambiguous. The CDR3 totals 13 residues. V lost 2 bases, J lost 1 base, and 5 bases lay in between. The germline V gene has CDR1 MNHNY and CDR2 SVGAGI (reference sequence). CDR3 amino acids: CASSYPTQETQYF. CDR3 sequence (DNA): TGTGCCAGCAGTTACCCTACCCAAGAGACCCAGTACTTC.

This clonotype was seen repeatedly, ten times or more. The chain couples TRBV28 to TRBJ1-1; D remains unclear. There are 13 residues in the CDR3. Germline loops: CDR1 MDHEN, CDR2 SYDVKM. Trimming left V 5 bases short and J 0 bases short, with 7 bases between. CDR3 in amino acids: CASSQAMNTEAFF. The CDR3 bases are TGTGCCAGCAGTCAAGCCATGAACACTGAAGCTTTCTTT.

This clonotype has a count of ten or more. This sequence joins TRBV3-1 and TRBJ1-6; 9 nucleotides align to TRBD1. The CDR3 totals 15 residues. With V trimmed by 1 base and J by 9 bases, 4 bases remained unmatched. Per the germline V gene, CDR1 is LGHDT and CDR2 is YNNKEL (reference sequence). The CDR3 DNA reads TGTGCCAGCAGCCAAGGGGGACAGGGAATTTCACCCCTCCACTTT. It yields the protein CASSQGGQGISPLHF.

This clonotype appeared a single time. Its ends do not fully match the called genes, so a read error is possible. The chain recombines TRBV3-1 with TRBJ1-5, with D tentatively TRBD1 (6 bases). The CDR3 runs to 15 residues. Germline V gives CDR1 LGHDT, CDR2 YNNKEL (reference sequence). The CDR3 spells CASSLNQGKDQPQHF. CDR3 nucleotide sequence: TGTGCCAGCAGCCTAAATCAGGGGAAGGATCAGCCCCAGCATTTC.

This chain uses TRBV27 with TRBJ2-2, with no clear D. Germline V gives CDR1 MNHEY, CDR2 SMNVEV (reference sequence). This CDR3 has 14 amino acids. Trimming removed 6 bases at V and 5 bases at J, with 13 bases between. The CDR3 loop reads CASRLYPGTGELFF. In nucleotides, the CDR3 is TGTGCCAGCAGACTCTATCCTGGGACCGGGGAGCTGTTTTTT.

Many counts were recorded for this clonotype. The rearrangement links TRBV29-1 to TRBJ2-7, with TRBD2 identical over 9 bases. This CDR3 contains 13 residues. Trimming at V came to 2 bases and at J to 5 bases, leaving 4 bases not matched to a gene. The germline gives CDR1 SQVTM, CDR2 ANQGSEA. CDR3 amino acids: CSVERSGSHEQYF. The CDR3 DNA reads as TGCAGCGTTGAACGTAGCGGGAGCCACGAGCAGTACTTC.

The sample holds a few counts of this clonotype. This sequence joins TRBV28 and TRBJ2-7, with a weak D call TRBD2 (6 bases). CDR3 size: 14 residues. Trimming removed 4 bases at V and 4 bases at J, with 14 bases between. Germline V lookup: CDR1 MDHEN, CDR2 SYDVKM. CDR3 sequence reads: CASSYPGTVYEQYF. CDR3 in DNA: TGTGCCAGCAGTTACCCCGGGACTGTGTACGAGCAGTACTTC.

The chain couples TRBV4-2 to TRBJ1-1, with D unresolved. Between the trimmed V and J ends, which lost 0 bases and 3 bases, there was a span of 11 bases. CDR1 and CDR2 from the germline V gene are LGHNA and YNFKEQ. The CDR3 loop spans 15 amino acids. The CDR3: CASSQDRIWDTEAFF. Written as DNA, the CDR3 is TGTGCCAGCAGCCAAGATCGGATATGGGACACTGAAGCTTTCTTT.

This clonotype was picked up many times. The chain uses TRBV7-9 and TRBJ2-1; 7 bases match TRBD2. The CDR3 runs 15 residues. Trimming took 0 bases from V and 5 from J; bases not matched to a gene: 4. CDR1 and CDR2 from the germline V gene are SEHNR and FQNEAQ (reference sequence). In DNA, the CDR3 is TGTGCCAGCAGCTTAGCAGGACTAGGTAACAATGAGCAGTTCTTC. This sequence encodes CASSLAGLGNNEQFF.

The J gene is TRBJ1-4, the V gene TRBV5-6, with 7 bases lining up with TRBD1. The CDR3 contains 16 residues. CDR1 is SGHDT and CDR2 is YYEEEE in the germline V gene. Trimming took 0 bases from V and 2 from J; bases not matched to a gene: 4. CDR3 sequence (DNA): TGTGCCAGCAGCTTGGGACCACAGGGGACTAATGAAAAACTGTTTTTT. Its translation is CASSLGPQGTNEKLFF.

Only a few counts were recorded for this clonotype. The chain uses TRBV30 and TRBJ1-3; perhaps TRBD1 as D (6 bases). Germline CDR1 and CDR2: GTSNPN and SVGIG (reference sequence). V was trimmed by 4 bases and J by 1 base, leaving 11 bases between them. The CDR3 has 14 amino acids. Written as DNA, the CDR3 is TGTGCCTGGACGACAGGCACATCTGGAAACACCATATATTTT. This gives the protein CAWTTGTSGNTIYF.

This clonotype was picked up a small number of times. The chain combines TRBV21-1 with TRBJ1-2. TRBV21-1 is termed a pseudogene. The CDR3 consists of 15 residues. The CDR3 loop reads CASSKDPEGSYGYTF. CDR3 coding DNA: TGTGCCAGCAGCAAAGACCCGGAGGGGAGCTATGGCTACACCTTC.

This clonotype was detected ten times or more. The rearrangement links TRBV6-1 to TRBJ2-7, with 10 bases fitting TRBD2. Looked up from germline, CDR1 is MNHNS and CDR2 is SASEGT. CDR3 length equals 14 residues. With V trimmed by 8 bases and J by 4 bases, 8 bases remained unmatched. The CDR3 DNA reads TGTGCCAGCGATGGACTAGCGGCTTCTTACGAGCAGTACTTC. Encoded protein: CASDGLAASYEQYF.

The sample holds many counts of this clonotype. The chain carries TRBV7-3 and TRBJ2-3, with D perhaps TRBD2 (6 bases). CDR3 length: 15 residues. Germline V lookup: CDR1 SGHTA, CDR2 FQGTGA. V was clipped by 5 bases and J by 1 base, with 13 bases between them. CDR3 protein: CASSPDSGGTDTQYF. CDR3 DNA sequence: TGTGCCAGCAGCCCCGATAGCGGTGGCACAGATACGCAGTATTTT.

This clonotype was counted a few times. The chain couples TRBV5-1 to TRBJ2-5, with D perhaps matching TRBD2 (6 bases). Germline V gene data show CDR1 as SGHRS and CDR2 as YFSETQ. Deletions cut 2 bases from V and 5 bases from J, with 13 bases between. The CDR3 is made up of 14 amino acids. DNA for the CDR3: TGCGCCAGCAGCTTATCGGGCCGGGAGGAGACCCAGTACTTC. As protein: CASSLSGREETQYF.

This clonotype has at least ten counts. The V call is TRBV5-1, the J call TRBJ2-3; 9 nucleotides match TRBD1. The CDR3 spans 14 residues. In germline, CDR1 is SGHRS, CDR2 YFSETQ. The V segment lost 4 bases and the J segment 5 bases; nucleotides outside the gene matches: 5. This CDR3 reads CASSQGQGKDTQYF. CDR3 nucleotide sequence: TGCGCCAGCAGCCAAGGACAGGGGAAAGATACGCAGTATTTT.

This clonotype was detected only a few times. CDR3 amino acids: CASSLPGSPNEKLFF. The CDR3 nucleotides are TGTGCCAGCAGTCTCCCAGGGAGTCCTAATGAAAAACTGTTTTTT. The chain couples TRBV7-9 to TRBJ1-4, with D possibly being TRBD1 (5 bases). Germline V gene data show CDR1 as SEHNR and CDR2 as FQNEAQ (reference sequence). V gave up 6 bases and J gave up 3 bases, with 14 bases separating them. The CDR3 has 15 amino acids.

This clonotype counts as large. The rearrangement joins TRBV29-1 to TRBJ2-7; TRBD1 is a possible D gene (6 bases). The germline gives CDR1 SQVTM, CDR2 ANQGSEA. The V end was cut by 2 bases, the J end by 0 bases, with 11 bases between. The CDR3 extends over 14 amino acids. The CDR3 is CSVETGQGSYEQYF. The CDR3 nucleotides are TGCAGCGTTGAAACAGGGCAGGGCTCCTACGAGCAGTACTTC.

This clonotype has at least ten counts. V gene TRBV7-9 combines with J gene TRBJ1-1, with 8 positions matching TRBD1. Germline lookup yields CDR1 SEHNR and CDR2 FQNEAQ (reference sequence). The CDR3 contains 14 residues. J lost 2 bases, V lost 2 bases, and 1 base had no gene match. CDR3 region: CASSLQGANTEAFF. CDR3 DNA sequence: TGTGCCAGCAGCTTACAGGGGGCAAACACTGAAGCTTTCTTT.

The CDR3 reads CSVEQTTTGELFF. DNA for the CDR3: TGCAGCGTTGAACAGACAACCACCGGGGAGCTGTTTTTT. The rearrangement joins TRBV29-1 to TRBJ2-2; D uncertain. The CDR3 runs to 13 residues. CDR1 and CDR2 (germline): SQVTM, ANQGSEA. The ends were cut back, 2 bases at V and 4 bases at J, with 8 bases in the middle.

This chain joins TRBV5-1 and TRBJ2-1; possibly TRBD1 for D (6 bases). The ends were cut back, 2 bases at V and 0 bases at J, with 9 bases in the middle. There are 15 residues in the CDR3. Germline V gene data show CDR1 as SGHRS and CDR2 as YFSETQ. CDR3 protein: CASSFLDSSYNEQFF. The CDR3, as DNA: TGCGCCAGCAGCTTCCTGGACAGCTCCTACAATGAGCAGTTCTTC.

This chain joins TRBV5-8 and TRBJ2-7; 7 positions agree with TRBD1. V lost 6 bases to trimming and J lost 4 bases; unmatched junction nucleotides: 7. The CDR3 sequence is 13 residues long. Germline CDR1 reads SGHTS; CDR2 reads YDEGEE. CDR3 coding DNA: TGTGCCAGCACCAGACAGGGCTGGTACGAGCAGTACTTC. Translating it yields CASTRQGWYEQYF.

This clonotype was detected ten times or more. This chain uses TRBV10-3 with TRBJ2-7; D call uncertain. The CDR3 is 15 residues long. V lost 6 bases and J lost 3, with 18 bases in between. Germline V gene lookup returns CDR1 ENHRY and CDR2 SYGVKD. CDR3 amino acids: CAISASGPPVYEQYF. The DNA of the CDR3 is TGTGCCATCAGCGCTTCCGGGCCTCCCGTCTACGAGCAGTACTTC.

This chain joins TRBV6-1 and TRBJ2-7, with D hard to call. The V and J ends lost 6 bases and 3 bases respectively, with 9 bases between them. Germline V gene sequence: CDR1 MNHNS, CDR2 SASEGT. The CDR3 sequence is 12 residues long. CDR3 loop: CASRSLSYEQYF. The CDR3 DNA sequence: TGTGCCAGCAGGAGTCTGAGCTACGAGCAGTACTTC.

This clonotype was counted only a few times. The rearrangement joins TRBV29-1 to TRBJ2-3, with 8 bases identical to TRBD2. The V and J ends lost 5 bases and 4 bases, in that order; junction bases with no gene match: 11. This CDR3 region has 15 residues. The germline gives CDR1 SQVTM, CDR2 ANQGSEA. CDR3 coding DNA: TGCAGCGTTCGGGGTAGCGGGGCGGGGGCAGATACGCAGTATTTT. Its translation: CSVRGSGAGADTQYF.

This clonotype was counted ten times or more. The genes are TRBV29-1 and TRBJ1-1; D is unclear. V was shortened by 5 bases and J by 8 bases, with 9 bases between the two germline ends. The CDR3 contains 10 residues. Germline V CDR1 and CDR2: SQVTM, ANQGSEA. The DNA of the CDR3 is TGCAGCGTTCAGGCAGGCGAAGCTTTCTTT. Protein: CSVQAGEAFF.

The J gene is TRBJ2-1, the V gene TRBV3-1; 8 bases align to TRBD2. This CDR3 has 12 residues. Unmatched junction bases numbered 0, after V lost 4 bases and J lost 7 bases. Germline CDR1 is LGHDT and CDR2 is YNNKEL (reference sequence). The CDR3 loop reads CASSLAGNEQFF. The CDR3 bases are TGTGCCAGCAGCCTAGCGGGGAATGAGCAGTTCTTC.